The sequence of this T cell receptor (beta chain) was determined in a study of cytotoxic CD8 clonotypes in ibrutinib-treated CLL (dated by TCRdb to the early 2020s). Concerning the study at large: The cohort included around 15 treatment-naive and roughly ten relapsed/refractory patients; under 18 were IGHV unmutated. Responses were partial in about 25 patients and complete in 2; after median about 70 months follow-up, 14 stayed in remission and roughly twelve progressed. Response samples were obtained after a median of about 13 months of treatment, with a range of about 6 to 40 months. Samples averaged approximately 260,000 productive templates and 94,082 productive rearrangements. Of the approximately 86 people in the trial, some 28 had longitudinal samples available. Cryopreserved peripheral blood mononuclear cells were obtained prior to treatment, at the time of response, and at either disease progression or sustained remission. Every sample from remission and from progressive disease was obtained while the patients were still on ibrutinib. What the study reported, not specific to this receptor: Public clonotypes were rare and either contracted or stayed stable during treatment, and the rise in clonality at ibrutinib response reflected the expansion of private clonotypes. Baseline clonality was found to be higher than that of age-matched healthy donors and was strongly correlated with circulating CD8+ T-cell counts. Sustained-remission and progressing patients did not have matched sampling times, and lymph node repertoires were not examined. At ibrutinib response clonality went up, during sustained remission it held steady, and at progression it dropped back toward baseline.

On a MiSeq, deep resolution sequencing aimed for a depth between 1 in 1 million and 1 in 200,000 T cells, with each clonotype covered 10x on average. The immunoSEQ hsTCRB Kit was used to generate TCR beta libraries. In the original analysis: ImmunoSEQ Data Assistant and ImmunoSEQ Analyzer were used for data analysis, and V, D and J genes were assigned according to IMGT definitions. Clonality was computed as one minus normalized Shannon entropy of productive rearrangement frequencies, ranging from 0 to 1. Only overrepresented clonotypes making up at least 0.05% of the repertoire of each patient were included in the public clonotype analysis. Some 13 age-matched healthy donor repertoires from immuneACCESS served as clonality controls. TCRdb limited this immuneACCESS table to in-frame rearrangements with V and J called. A share of clones is missing; checked studies link under half to unresolved V genes, and the rest is unexplained. That table furnishes V, J and clone size, whereas the DNA furnished D and trimming. The sample records more than 60,000 clones, approximately 87% of which are singletons. About 38% of the sample belongs to the ten largest clones.

Via the germline V gene, CDR1 is MNHEY and CDR2 SVGAGI. The CDR3 goes from the cysteine to the phenylalanine over 14 residues. Only the CDR3 portion is preserved as DNA: 42 bases, with reading frame beginning at the first base. V has 6 bases trimmed and J has 3 bases trimmed; junction bases matching no gene number 4. The sample's time point label, in plain terms: roughly 2 years on ibrutinib. For TCR beta library preparation, roughly 2.2 micrograms of genomic DNA were isolated from cryopreserved PBMCs. High-throughput TCR beta sequencing was performed on longitudinal blood samples from CLL patients receiving ibrutinib monotherapy. The patients were enrolled in a single-center, open-label phase 2 trial of ibrutinib monotherapy. In regard to this clone: This receptor's antigen is unknown. Nothing much larger sits one base from this clone, and base qualities are not available.

The chain employs TRBV6-5 and TRBJ2-3, with 9 junctional bases fitting TRBD1. Source: PBMCs, taken after 24 months of ibrutinib treatment. This clonotype was obtained from a human donor with chronic lymphocytic leukemia. The CDR3 loop reads CASSGDRVTDTQYF. The sequenced DNA: TGTGCCAGCAGCGGGGACAGGGTAACAGATACGCAGTATTTT.